This T cell receptor beta chain came from a study of blood T cell repertoires in COVID-19. The CDR3 sequence is 16 residues long. V shed 2 bases, J shed 10 bases, and the junction held 11 bases outside the gene matches. Per the germline V gene, CDR1 is MDHEN and CDR2 is SYDVKM. Participant ages covered roughly 18 to 90 years across approximately 25 US areas. Using immunoSEQ multiplex PCR, the repertoire was profiled, and TCRdb retains in-frame clones only, with some absent. The data contain around 200,000 clones, approximately 90% of them seen just once; the ten biggest clones take up 1.2%. Sequencing was performed on PBMCs or T cells enriched from blood (not recorded which). The rearrangement joins TRBV28 to TRBJ1-6; the match to TRBD1 covers 7 bases. The sequence was collected from a man aged 25 to 45 who had recovered from COVID-19. For the CDR3, the DNA is TGTGCCAGCAGTTTAGAGGTAACAGGGGACAAGTCACCCCTCCACTTT. Translated, it gives CASSLEVTGDKSPLHF.